The T cell receptor (beta chain) under discussion was sequenced for a study of CD4 T cells in relation to SARS-CoV-2 and coronaviruses. Study details: Median patient age was approximately 38 years, spanning 21 to 72 years. Overall study results and limits: The assay detects memory recall responses, not culture-primed primary responses. The cross-reactivity analysis covered only spike protein, not other viral proteins.

TCRdb's table, derived via immunoSEQ multiplex PCR, lists solely in-frame clones and lacks some. The sample shows tens of thousands of clones, around 90% of them seen only once. Comments on this clone: The antigen remains undetermined.

Germline V gene data show CDR1 as SGHAT and CDR2 as FQNNGV. The CDR3 is 15 residues long. The V end lost 1 base, the J end lost 3 bases, and 13 bases lay between the germline ends. Specimen: naive CD4+ T cells from PBMCs. The subset: naive CD4+ T cells isolated by negative enrichment. The receptor's source is an adult with COVID-19. The rearrangement uses TRBV11-2 and TRBJ2-7, with D perhaps TRBD1 (6 bases). The CDR3 reads CASSLGSGQFYEQYF. CDR3 coding DNA: TGTGCCAGCAGCTTAGGCTCCGGACAGTTCTACGAGCAGTACTTC.